These T cell receptor beta chains were read from a single sample in a study of T cells after yellow fever vaccination. Each CDR3 protein gets one entry after TCRdb re-called the 5' RACE reads with MiXCR. The sample includes just under 600,000 distinct CDR3 sequences, 13% of them seen just once. This specimen was PBMCs, taken on the day of the yellow fever booster vaccination. Receptors were obtained from a man aged 25 to 40 who received the YFV17D yellow fever vaccine. The conserved cysteine and the conserved F or W are not part of the CDR3 here. Each record gives: J gene, V gene, CDR3 protein.

j_call: TRBJ2-5
v_call: TRBV29-1
cdr3_aa: SVQQGRETQY

j_call: TRBJ1-6
v_call: TRBV19
cdr3_aa: ASKDIPSDNSPLH

j_call: TRBJ2-1
v_call: TRBV27
cdr3_aa: ASRGETPYNEQF

j_call: TRBJ1-3
v_call: TRBV6-1
cdr3_aa: ASGQGATGNTIY

j_call: TRBJ2-2
v_call: TRBV5-1
cdr3_aa: ASSLDAGQKTGELF

j_call: TRBJ1-1
v_call: TRBV5-1
cdr3_aa: ASSLAKDRNTEAF

j_call: TRBJ2-1
v_call: TRBV30
cdr3_aa: AWSPAVNEQF

j_call: TRBJ2-3
v_call: TRBV30
cdr3_aa: AWTKLAAITDTQY

j_call: TRBJ1-6
v_call: TRBV4-2
cdr3_aa: ASSQGDTYNSPLH

j_call: TRBJ1-2
v_call: TRBV21-1
cdr3_aa: ASSKRTALPRGYT

j_call: TRBJ1-6
v_call: TRBV12-3/TRBV12-4
cdr3_aa: ASSFNSPLH

j_call: TRBJ2-5
v_call: TRBV5-1
cdr3_aa: ASSLGQLLQETQY

j_call: TRBJ2-7
v_call: TRBV7-2
cdr3_aa: ASSFTGTPYEQY

j_call: TRBJ2-3
v_call: TRBV5-1
cdr3_aa: ASSWNAGTTLDTQY

j_call: TRBJ1-2
v_call: TRBV6-4
cdr3_aa: ASSDTWEGYT

j_call: TRBJ2-5
v_call: TRBV7-2
cdr3_aa: ASSFNPSDKETQY

j_call: TRBJ2-7
v_call: TRBV6-2/TRBV6-3
cdr3_aa: ASSPRGARYEQY

j_call: TRBJ2-2
v_call: TRBV12-3/TRBV12-4
cdr3_aa: ASTLIGTANTGELF

j_call: TRBJ2-1
v_call: TRBV6-2/TRBV6-3
cdr3_aa: ASSHGTGTNNEQF

j_call: TRBJ2-2
v_call: TRBV20-1
cdr3_aa: SAREGYDTGELF

j_call: TRBJ1-6
v_call: TRBV5-1
cdr3_aa: ASSPDGWNSPLH

j_call: TRBJ2-1
v_call: TRBV4-2
cdr3_aa: ASSPGLAVDNEQF

j_call: TRBJ1-5
v_call: TRBV21-1
cdr3_aa: ASSKAHVSNQPQH

j_call: TRBJ2-1
v_call: TRBV4-3
cdr3_aa: ASSQGSVAGEQF

j_call: TRBJ2-7
v_call: TRBV30
cdr3_aa: AWSKGNYEQY

j_call: TRBJ2-1
v_call: TRBV30
cdr3_aa: AWSIGNNEQF

j_call: TRBJ2-1
v_call: TRBV5-3
cdr3_aa: ARSLWLAGVEQF

j_call: TRBJ2-7
v_call: TRBV5-1
cdr3_aa: ASSGQGVTYEQY

j_call: TRBJ2-1
v_call: TRBV6-2/TRBV6-3
cdr3_aa: ASSNVVGNEQF

j_call: TRBJ2-3
v_call: TRBV20-1
cdr3_aa: SAREVASTDTQY

j_call: TRBJ2-5
v_call: TRBV7-2
cdr3_aa: ASSPPRQGSSDQY